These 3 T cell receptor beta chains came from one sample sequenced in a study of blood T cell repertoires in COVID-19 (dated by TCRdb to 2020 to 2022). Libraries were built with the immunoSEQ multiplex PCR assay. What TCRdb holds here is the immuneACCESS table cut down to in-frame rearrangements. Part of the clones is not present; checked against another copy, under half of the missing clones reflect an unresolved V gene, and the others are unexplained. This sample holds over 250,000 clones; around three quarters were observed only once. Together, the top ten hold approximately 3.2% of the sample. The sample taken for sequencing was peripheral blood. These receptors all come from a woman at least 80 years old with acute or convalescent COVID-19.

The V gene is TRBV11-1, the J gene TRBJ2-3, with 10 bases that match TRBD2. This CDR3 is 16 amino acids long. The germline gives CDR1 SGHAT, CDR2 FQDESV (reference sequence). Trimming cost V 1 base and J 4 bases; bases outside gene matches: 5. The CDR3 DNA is TGTGCCAGCAGCTTAGTGGCTAGCGGGAGTGCAGATACGCAGTATTTT. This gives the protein CASSLVASGSADTQYF.

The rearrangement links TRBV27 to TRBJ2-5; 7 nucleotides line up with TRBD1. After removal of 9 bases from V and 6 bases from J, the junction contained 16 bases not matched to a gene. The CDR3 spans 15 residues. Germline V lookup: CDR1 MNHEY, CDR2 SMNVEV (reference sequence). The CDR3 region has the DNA TGTGCCAGTTCCCGACGTGGGACAGTCAGTCAGACCCAGTACTTC. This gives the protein CASSRRGTVSQTQYF.

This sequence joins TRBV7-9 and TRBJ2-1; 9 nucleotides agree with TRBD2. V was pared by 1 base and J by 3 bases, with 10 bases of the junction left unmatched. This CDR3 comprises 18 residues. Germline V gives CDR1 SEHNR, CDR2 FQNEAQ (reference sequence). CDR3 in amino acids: CASSLGGGGRVHYNEQFF. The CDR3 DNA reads TGTGCCAGCAGCTTAGGGGGCGGCGGGAGGGTCCACTACAATGAGCAGTTCTTC.